One sample yielded the 17 T cell receptor beta chains listed below, sequenced in a study of OX40 agonist ivuxolimab in advanced cancers. Clones were read by immunoSEQ multiplex PCR, and TCRdb kept only the in-frame ones, dropping some. This table has 75,000 to 90,000 clones, roughly 83% appearing once. The sequenced sample was CD4+ or CD8+ T cells sorted from blood, obtained in a trial of the OX40 agonist ivuxolimab. The receptors were gathered from an adult with an advanced solid tumor such as melanoma, head and neck, liver or kidney cancer.

The rearrangement links TRBV7-3 to TRBJ2-2; tentatively, D is TRBD2 (5 bases). Germline CDR1 and CDR2: SGHTA and FQGTGA. The V end lost 5 bases, the J end lost 8 bases, and 12 bases lay between the germline ends. The CDR3 is 13 amino acids. This chain's CDR3 is CASSPPGGGELFF. CDR3 coding DNA: TGTGCCAGCAGCCCTCCCGGCGGGGGGGAGCTGTTTTTT.

The rearrangement links TRBV30 to TRBJ2-7; TRBD2 aligns across 7 bases. Trimming removed 0 bases from V and 6 bases from J; junction bases left unmatched: 8. The germline gives CDR1 GTSNPN, CDR2 SVGIG (reference sequence). The CDR3 contains 14 residues. Written as DNA, the CDR3 is TGTGCCTGGAGTGTACTCGGGGGGAGCTCCGAGCAGTACTTC. It is translated as CAWSVLGGSSEQYF.

This chain uses TRBV18 with TRBJ2-6, with 9 bases aligning to TRBD1. In germline, CDR1 is KGHSH, CDR2 LQKENI. This CDR3 region has 20 residues. With V trimmed by 3 bases and J by 0 bases, 12 bases remained unmatched. The DNA for the CDR3 is TGTGCCAGCTCACCGAGACCTACCGGGACAGGGATCTCTGGGGCCAACGTCCTGACTTTC. This gives the protein CASSPRPTGTGISGANVLTF.

The rearrangement joins TRBV4-2 to TRBJ2-2; the D is unclear. The CDR3 extends over 13 amino acids. With 4 bases removed from V and 2 bases from J, the gap between germline ends came to 5 bases. Germline CDR1 reads LGHNA; CDR2 reads YNFKEQ. CDR3 coding DNA: TGTGCCAGCAGCCGACTTAACACCGGGGAGCTGTTTTTT. This codes for CASSRLNTGELFF.

The chain uses TRBV27 and TRBJ2-1; TRBD2 aligns across 8 bases. J was trimmed by 10 bases and V by 5 bases; bases with no gene match: 7. Germline CDR1 MNHEY, CDR2 SMNVEV (reference sequence). The CDR3 covers 13 residues. The CDR3 spells CASSPSLAGEQFF. The CDR3 DNA reads TGTGCCAGCAGTCCTTCATTAGCGGGAGAGCAGTTCTTC.

This clone ranks as medium-sized. This chain links TRBV11-1 with TRBJ2-7; TRBD2 aligns across 9 bases. The CDR3 is 15 amino acids. The V and J ends lost 4 bases and 1 base, in that order; junction bases with no gene match: 5. Germline CDR1 reads SGHAT; CDR2 reads FQDESV (reference sequence). The CDR3 sequence is CASSSPAGGSYEQYF. DNA of the CDR3: TGTGCCAGCAGCTCCCCGGCGGGGGGGTCCTACGAGCAGTACTTC. Using reference TRBV11-1 and TRBJ2-7 for the parts outside the CDR3, the full variable domain is EAEVAQSPRYKITEKSQAVAFWCDPISGHATLYWYRQILGQGPELLVQFQDESVVDDSQLPKDRFSAERLKGVDSTLKIQPAELGDSAMYLCASSSPAGGSYEQYFGPGTRLTVT.

The chain is built from TRBV5-6 and TRBJ1-5; D is perhaps TRBD1 (6 bases). The V end lost 0 bases, the J end lost 3 bases, and 13 bases lay between the germline ends. The CDR3 is 16 amino acids. The V gene's germline CDR1 is SGHDT and CDR2 YYEEEE. CDR3: CASSLGPGVVNQPQHF. CDR3 sequence (DNA): TGTGCCAGCAGCTTGGGACCAGGGGTGGTCAATCAGCCCCAGCATTTT.

The chain carries TRBV14 and TRBJ2-6, with D maybe TRBD1 (6 bases). CDR3 length equals 20 residues. The V gene's germline CDR1 is SGHDN and CDR2 FVKESK. V lost 3 bases, J lost 4 bases, and 25 bases lay in between. DNA for the CDR3: TGTGCCAGCAGCCAGTCCCAAGGACAGCCAGCCCCCCCCGGGGCCAACGTCCTGACTTTC. Translation gives CASSQSQGQPAPPGANVLTF.

This clone was detected a few times. The V call is TRBV19, the J call TRBJ1-6; no clear D gene. In germline, CDR1 is LNHDA, CDR2 SQIVND (reference sequence). Trimming left V 6 bases short and J 8 bases short, with 8 bases between. The CDR3 is made up of 12 amino acids. The DNA of the CDR3 is TGTGCCAGTAGCTTCAAAGATTCACCCCTCCACTTT. As protein: CASSFKDSPLHF.

The rearrangement links TRBV7-9 to TRBJ1-1; TRBD1 matches at 11 bases. The CDR3 has 18 amino acids. Germline V gene lookup returns CDR1 SEHNR and CDR2 FQNEAQ (reference sequence). V lost 2 bases and J lost 4; bases outside the gene matches: 12. DNA of the CDR3: TGTGCCAGCAGCTTAAAGGGACAGGGGGAATCGTCGAGCACTGAAGCTTTCTTT. Protein: CASSLKGQGESSSTEAFF.

This clone appeared once. This chain links TRBV5-5 with TRBJ1-2; 7 positions match TRBD1. The V and J ends lost 4 bases and 2 bases, in that order; junction bases with no gene match: 2. CDR3 length: 13 amino acids. The V gene's germline CDR1 is SGHKS and CDR2 YYEKEE (reference sequence). DNA for the CDR3: TGTGCCAGCAGCCCGGACAGGAACTATGGCTACACCTTC. Its protein product is CASSPDRNYGYTF.

V and J are TRBV5-6 and TRBJ1-3; D unclear. The CDR3 is 14 amino acids. Trimming took 0 bases from V and 0 from J, leaving 4 bases between them. The germline V gene encodes CDR1 SGHDT and CDR2 YYEEEE. The CDR3 DNA follows: TGTGCCAGCAGCTTGGACGTCTCTGGAAACACCATATATTTT. This translates into CASSLDVSGNTIYF. The full variable domain, rest sourced from reference TRBV5-6 and TRBJ1-3, is DAGVTQSPTHLIKTRGQQVTLRCSPKSGHDTVSWYQQALGQGPQFIFQYYEEEERQRGNFPDRFSGHQFPNYSSELNVNALLLGDSALYLCASSLDVSGNTIYFGEGSWLTVV.

The chain couples TRBV2 to TRBJ2-7; D may be TRBD2 (6 bases). The CDR3 loop spans 11 amino acids. CDR1 and CDR2 from the germline V gene are SNHLY and FYNNEI. The V end lost 7 bases, the J end lost 7 bases, and 11 bases lay between the germline ends. CDR3 DNA sequence: TGTGCCAGCAAGGAGGGAAGGGAGCAGTACTTC. It yields the protein CASKEGREQYF.

The chain combines TRBV27 with TRBJ2-5, with D maybe TRBD2 (5 bases). CDR3 length: 11 amino acids. V lost 7 bases and J 4 bases, leaving 7 bases between the germline ends. In germline, CDR1 is MNHEY, CDR2 SMNVEV (reference sequence). The CDR3 DNA sequence: TGTGCCAGCACTGCGGGAGAGACCCAGTACTTC. Protein: CASTAGETQYF.

The chain employs TRBV7-2 and TRBJ2-1, with D possibly being TRBD2 (5 bases). The germline CDR1 and CDR2 sequences are SGHTA and FQGNSA. V lost 5 bases and J 8 bases, leaving 16 bases between the germline ends. This CDR3 spans 14 amino acids. CDR3 nucleotide sequence: TGTGCCAGCAGCCCCCAAGTCGCGGGCCATGAGCAGTTCTTC. Protein: CASSPQVAGHEQFF.

This rearrangement joins TRBV27 to TRBJ2-7; 11 bases are shared with TRBD1. After removal of 3 bases from V and 3 bases from J, the junction contained 1 base not matched to a gene. This CDR3 has 14 residues. Germline V gives CDR1 MNHEY, CDR2 SMNVEV (reference sequence). CDR3 amino acids: CASSLGQGVYEQYF. CDR3 coding DNA: TGTGCCAGCAGTTTGGGACAGGGGGTCTACGAGCAGTACTTC.

V is TRBV7-9 and J is TRBJ1-2; TRBD1 might be the D (6 bases). Germline assignment: CDR1 SEHNR and CDR2 FQNEAQ (reference sequence). The CDR3 spans 15 residues. V shed 4 bases and J shed 5 bases, with 17 bases lying between them. The CDR3 loop reads CASSSSQGFRYGYTF. As DNA, the CDR3 is TGTGCCAGCAGCTCATCACAGGGTTTTCGTTATGGCTACACCTTC.